This T cell receptor beta chain comes out of a study of PD-L1 blockade in urothelial cancer. At the level of the study: Atezolizumab (1,200 mg intravenously every 3 weeks) began around 2014 for patients. Blood was subjected to analysis at 3 weeks (second dose) and 6 weeks following treatment start. Across blood samples, T cells had a median count of approximately 130,000. In terms of prior chemotherapy, patients had received 0 to 3 regimens.

Profiling relied on immunoSEQ multiplex PCR, and the TCRdb table lists in-frame clones only, not all of them. Of 70,000 or so clones in the sample, roughly nine tenths were seen once. From germline, CDR1 is LGHNA and CDR2 YSLEER. Unmatched junction bases numbered 5, after V lost 6 bases and J lost 4 bases. This CDR3 contains 13 residues. The starting material was PBMCs, obtained around atezolizumab (anti-PD-L1) treatment. The receptor's source is a man aged 55 to 70 with urothelial cancer. The chain joins TRBV4-3 to TRBJ1-2; TRBD1 agrees at 7 bases. CDR3: CASRATGAYGYTF. Here the CDR3 DNA reads TGCGCCAGCAGAGCAACAGGGGCCTATGGCTACACCTTC.